This T cell receptor (beta chain) is drawn from a study of T cell responses to AZD1222 COVID-19 vaccine. Overall study findings and caveats: Elevations in Spike-specific TCR breadth and depth followed administration of two AZD1222 doses. Regions 160-218 and 743-854 dominated among vaccine-associated CD4 TCRs spanning spike.

Comments on this clone: Its antigen is currently unknown. Germline is not matched at one junction end, which may reflect a read error.

This table comes from immunoSEQ multiplex PCR, and its TCRdb copy is limited to in-frame clones, with some not included. The profile shows fewer than 100,000 clones, 70% to 90% of them singletons. This CDR3 spans 15 amino acids. Per the germline V gene, CDR1 is SGHTA and CDR2 is FQGNSA. Second doses at about 4 or about 12 weeks were pooled. V is TRBV7-2 and J is TRBJ2-4; 10 nucleotides line up with TRBD1. The specimen was peripheral blood, collected 28 days after the second AZD1222 dose. This TCR derives from an adult who received the AZD1222 COVID-19 vaccine. The CDR3 loop reads CASSLEFWTGGLKDF. The CDR3 bases are TGTGCCAGCAGCTTAGAGTTCTGGACAGGGGGGCTCAAGGACTTC.